This T cell receptor beta chain is drawn from a study of CD8+ T cells in alopecia areata. The wider study: Those treated were given oral tofacitinib at 5 to 10 mg twice daily. Regarding the study as a whole: Compared with normal scalp, lesional scalp had higher clonality and more expanded CD8+ clones. It was less clear whether patients shared TCRs than it was in mice, possibly because of HLA.

Alopecia areata patients provided lesional scalp punch biopsies and peripheral blood. Regarding this clone: Its specificity is not known.

This CDR3 contains 15 residues. CDR1 is PRHDT, CDR2 FYEKMQ, per germline (reference sequence). Trimming took 0 bases from V and 3 from J; bases not matched to a gene: 1. RNA was isolated and reverse transcribed to cDNA, the sequencing template. TCRdb's copy holds only in-frame clones and misses some; the assay was immunoSEQ multiplex PCR. This table has some 8,000 clones, 55% appearing once. This sample comprised skin, obtained at week 0. This chain links TRBV13 with TRBJ2-3; 9 nucleotides agree with TRBD1. The sequence was collected from a human donor with alopecia areata. The CDR3 reads CASSLGTGGTDTQYF. The CDR3 DNA sequence: TGTGCCAGCAGCTTAGGGACAGGGGGAACAGATACGCAGTATTTT.